This is a list of T cell receptor beta chains from one sample in a study of CD8+CD57+ T cells in acquired aplastic anemia. TCRdb re-derived calls from the reads in MiXCR, one entry per CDR3 protein. Among approximately 250,000 distinct CDR3 sequences, approximately 79% were seen once, and the ten largest hold 42%. The sample comprised sorted CD4+, CD8+, or CD8+CD57+ T cells (not recorded which) from PBMCs. Every receptor here comes from a human donor with aplastic anemia. CDR3s include the opening cysteine and the closing phenylalanine or tryptophan. The D gene is left open where the match is weak. Clone size appears in some rows only: once, few, many, or a class for an expanded clone.

TGTGCCAGCAGCTTAGCGGGAGGTGTGGCAGATACGCAGTATTTT	CASSLAGGVADTQYF	.	TRBV7-8	TRBJ2-3	few
TGTGCCAGCAGCCAGGGTATGGGCGAGCAGTACTTC	CASSQGMGEQYF	.	TRBV7-9	TRBJ2-7	.
TGCGCCAGCAGCGAGGATAAACCCGGGTACACTGAGCATTTCTTT	CASSEDKPGYTEHFF	.	TRBV5-1	TRBJ1-1	once
TGCGCCATCCGATGGCAGGGGGAGGGCTACACCTTC	CAIRWQGEGYTF	TRBD1	TRBV10-2	TRBJ1-2	.
TGCAGCGTGGGACAGGGGTACACCGGGGAGCTGTTTTTT	CSVGQGYTGELFF	TRBD1	TRBV29-1	TRBJ2-2	.
TGTGCCAGCAGCTTAGCGAGAGGCCCCGGTAGCGAGTATTTT	CASSLARGPGSEYF	.	TRBV7-9	TRBJ2-3	once
TGTGCCAGCAGTTATTGGCAGGCCGGGAACGACGAGCAGTACTTC	CASSYWQAGNDEQYF	.	TRBV2	TRBJ2-7	.
TGTGCCATCAGCGACTCCGCGCCTTACGAGCAGTACTTC	CAISDSAPYEQYF	.	TRBV10-3	TRBJ2-7	few
TGTGCCACCAGCAGCGGCAGCGTGCCAGAGACCCAGTACTTC	CATSSGSVPETQYF	.	TRBV15	TRBJ2-5	.
TGTGCCAGCAGCCACGGTGGACAGGGTCATAATTCGCCCCTCCACTTT	CASSHGGQGHNSPLHF	TRBD1	TRBV7-3	TRBJ1-6	.
TGTGCCAGCAGCTTAGGACAGAACTATGACTACACCTTCTTT	CASSLGQNYDYTFF	.	TRBV7-9	TRBJ2-3	.
TGTGCCAGCAGCAGTGATAGGCAGGGAGGGACAGATACGCAGTATTTT	CASSSDRQGGTDTQYF	TRBD2	TRBV7-9	TRBJ2-3	.
TGTGCCAGCAGCCTAGCGGCGGGTCCCGATGCGCAGAACCAGTACTTC	CASSLAAGPDAQNQYF	TRBD2	TRBV7-8	TRBJ2-5	.
TGTGCCAGCAGTATAGCAGAAGCCCTACACTACGAGCAGTACTTC	CASSIAEALHYEQYF	.	TRBV19	TRBJ2-7	.
TGTGCCAGCAGCTTAGAGGGGACTCGGGATACTGAGTCTTTCTTT	CASSLEGTRDTESFF	.	TRBV7-2	TRBJ1-1	.
TGTGCCAGCGCACAAGGGGGGAGCGATGAGCAGTTCTTC	CASAQGGSDEQFF	.	TRBV2	TRBJ2-1	.
TGTGCCAGCAGCTTAGAGCTAGGGCAAAACTATGGCTACACCTTC	CASSLELGQNYGYTF	.	TRBV11-3	TRBJ1-2	once
TGTTCTCCTAGGTTAGCGGGTGGTCCCCTTACGCAGTATTTT	CSPRLAGGPLTQYF	TRBD2	TRBV7-8	TRBJ2-3	.
TGTGCCAGCAGCTTGGATCTGAGAGGCTATAATTCACCCCTCCACTTT	CASSLDLRGYNSPLHF	.	TRBV11-3	TRBJ1-6	.
TGTGCCATCAGTGTAGAGGCCAGCCCCCCTTACGAGCAGTACTTC	CAISVEASPPYEQYF	.	TRBV10-3	TRBJ2-7	.
TGTGCCAGTACCCGGACGGACCGTAGCACAGATACGCAGTATTTT	CASTRTDRSTDTQYF	.	TRBV19	TRBJ2-3	few
TGTGCCAGCAGCCTACAAGGGGGGGCCCGGGCGCAGTATTTT	CASSLQGGARAQYF	.	TRBV7-9	TRBJ2-3	once
TGTGCCAGCAGCCAAGGGACTAGCGGGAGGGCGAGGGATACGCAGTATTTT	CASSQGTSGRARDTQYF	TRBD2	TRBV4-2	TRBJ2-3	.
TGTGCCAGCAGCTTGGGGCAGGGCTCAAACTATGGCTATTTT	CASSLGQGSNYGYF	.	TRBV7-2	TRBJ2-3	few
TGTGCCAGCAGCCAGGGACAGGGACATACGCGGTATTTT	CASSQGQGHTRYF	TRBD1	TRBV11-1	TRBJ2-3	.
TGTGCCAGCAGCGCCGACAGCGGGGTCCCCGGGGAGCTGTTTTTT	CASSADSGVPGELFF	TRBD2	TRBV9	TRBJ2-2	once
TGTGCCAGCGGGGTAGGGTCAGCTGCGAAGTATTTT	CASGVGSAAKYF	.	TRBV2	TRBJ2-3	once
TGTGCCAGCAGCCTCGGGGGGGACGAGCAGTACTTC	CASSLGGDEQYF	TRBD2	TRBV9	TRBJ2-7	once
TGTGCCAGCAGCTACCTAGCGGGGGGGAACACTGGGGAGCTGTTTTTT	CASSYLAGGNTGELFF	TRBD2	TRBV7-3	TRBJ2-2	many
TGTGCCAGCAGCTTTCCAAGAAGCGGGGAGAGCGCTCAGTACTTC	CASSFPRSGESAQYF	TRBD2	TRBV7-9	TRBJ2-5	.
TGTGCCAGCAGCTTAACGGGGGGGCTTCTCAGCCACTATGGCTACACCTTC	CASSLTGGLLSHYGYTF	.	TRBV7-3	TRBJ1-2	.
TGTGCCAGCAGCTTGGCGAGGTTGGCGGGGGGGAGTACCTACGAGCAGTACTTC	CASSLARLAGGSTYEQYF	TRBD2	TRBV5-6	TRBJ2-7	few
TGTGCCAGCGGAGTAGGGACGGCCAGTCAGTACTTCGAGCATTTT	CASGVGTASQYFEHF	.	TRBV9	TRBJ1-5	.
TGTGCCAGCAGCTTAGCGGGAGGCTCCGGTACGAACTTTTTT	CASSLAGGSGTNFF	.	TRBV7-9	TRBJ2-3	.
TGTGCCAGCATTTTCGACCAGGAGCAGTACTTC	CASIFDQEQYF	.	TRBV2	TRBJ2-7	few
TGTGCCAGCAGTTCGGGACTCACCTACGAGCAGTACTTC	CASSSGLTYEQYF	.	TRBV12-3/TRBV12-4	TRBJ2-7	few
TGCAGTGCTCAAGGTTTCGGGACTCGCACAGATACGCAGTATTTT	CSAQGFGTRTDTQYF	.	TRBV20-1	TRBJ2-3	once
TGTGCCAGCAGTTCGGACGGTAGCAATCAGCCCCTCCACTTT	CASSSDGSNQPLHF	.	TRBV6-5	TRBJ1-6	.
TGTGCCAGCAGCTTGACCAGGGGGAATTCACCCCTCCACTTT	CASSLTRGNSPLHF	TRBD1	TRBV5-5	TRBJ1-6	.
TGTGCCAGCAGCTTAGCGGGAGGTCATGATCCGCATTTT	CASSLAGGHDPHF	.	TRBV7-8	TRBJ2-3	.
TGCGCCAGCAGGGAGGCAGTAGGTAATTCACCCCTCCACTTT	CASREAVGNSPLHF	.	TRBV10-2	TRBJ1-6	.
TGTGCCAGCACCGTAGGGGGCGCGTTGCTTGGCTACACCTTC	CASTVGGALLGYTF	TRBD1	TRBV9	TRBJ1-2	.
TGTGCCAGCAGTTTAGGGAGGATCCGGGGTGGGGCCAAGGTCCTGACTTTC	CASSLGRIRGGAKVLTF	.	TRBV7-2	TRBJ2-6	.
TGTGCTATCAGTGACTTGGAGGAGACCCAGTACTTC	CAISDLEETQYF	.	TRBV10-3	TRBJ2-5	few
TGTGCCAGCAGCTTAGTGGTGGGGGGAGAGACTCAGTACCTCCACTTT	CASSLVVGGETQYLHF	.	TRBV7-2	TRBJ1-6	.
TGTGCCAGCAGCTTAGTAACTAGCGGACCTTACGAGCAGTACTTC	CASSLVTSGPYEQYF	TRBD2	TRBV7-6	TRBJ2-7	.
TGTGCCAGCAGCTTGGGTACGGACGGTAATTCACCCCTCCACTTT	CASSLGTDGNSPLHF	.	TRBV7-2	TRBJ1-6	.